The 9 T cell receptor beta chains below were found in one sample sequenced in a study of cytomegalovirus exposure and HLA in healthy donors. 60 Vbeta and 13 Jbeta primers were used in PCR. Using immunoSEQ multiplex PCR, the repertoire was profiled, and TCRdb retains in-frame clones only, with some absent. This sample yields roughly 140,000 clones, of which 85% are seen a single time; about 2.1% belongs to the top ten. Input material: PBMCs. The receptors were gathered from a young woman in good health and CMV-seronegative.

In this sample, this clone turned up a few times. V usage is TRBV4-2 and J usage is TRBJ2-7; 11 bases align to TRBD1. This CDR3 contains 15 residues. The germline CDR1 and CDR2 sequences are LGHNA and YNFKEQ. The V and J ends lost 4 bases and 5 bases, in that order; junction bases with no gene match: 7. CDR3 sequence: CASSRGGTGGNEQYF. In DNA, the CDR3 is TGTGCCAGCAGCCGTGGAGGGACAGGGGGAAACGAGCAGTACTTC.

In its sample, this clone was seen once. The genes are TRBV5-1 and TRBJ2-1, with 7 positions matching TRBD2. CDR1 SGHRS and CDR2 YFSETQ come from the germline V gene. V lost 0 bases, J lost 3 bases, and 3 bases stayed unmatched. The CDR3 sequence is 15 residues long. The CDR3 bases are TGCGCCAGCAGCTTGGCTGGACTAGACTACAATGAGCAGTTCTTC. Its translation is CASSLAGLDYNEQFF.

The gene calls are TRBV7-2 and TRBJ2-5; maybe TRBD2 (6 bases). Germline V lookup: CDR1 SGHTA, CDR2 FQGNSA. Trimming took 4 bases from V and 1 from J, leaving 10 bases between them. This CDR3 spans 14 amino acids. Here the CDR3 DNA reads TGTGCCAGCAGCTCCCGCGGGGCCCAAGAGACCCAGTACTTC. Translation gives CASSSRGAQETQYF.

The chain combines TRBV11-2 with TRBJ2-1; weak D call: TRBD2 (5 bases). The CDR3 covers 17 residues. CDR1 is SGHAT, CDR2 FQNNGV, per germline. Trimming took off 5 bases at V and 2 bases at J, with 19 bases between the two ends. The CDR3 nucleotides read TGTGCCAGCAGCCGACTACAAGGGAAAAGGGCCTACAATGAGCAGTTCTTC. This sequence encodes CASSRLQGKRAYNEQFF.

The rearrangement uses TRBV4-1 and TRBJ1-5, with TRBD1 matching 7 bases. V gave up 1 base and J gave up 3 bases; unmatched junction bases: 9. Germline V CDR1 and CDR2: MGHRA, YSYEKL. The CDR3 runs 17 residues. CDR3 sequence (DNA): TGCGCCAGCAGCCAAGTCCAAGTGACAGGGTACAATCAGCCCCAGCATTTT. This translates into CASSQVQVTGYNQPQHF.

J is TRBJ1-2 and V is TRBV18; weak D call: TRBD1 (6 bases). From germline, CDR1 is KGHSH and CDR2 LQKENI. Between the trimmed V and J ends, which lost 0 bases and 4 bases, there was a span of 12 bases. The CDR3 is made up of 15 amino acids. The CDR3 DNA reads as TGTGCCAGCTCACCACCGACAGGTTCAGGCTATGGCTACACCTTC. Its translation: CASSPPTGSGYGYTF.

The V call is TRBV25-1, the J call TRBJ1-5; TRBD1 agrees at 7 bases. J gave up 7 bases and V 8 bases, and 17 bases lay outside the gene matches. Germline lookup yields CDR1 MGHDK and CDR2 SYGVNS. The CDR3 is made up of 16 amino acids. The CDR3 loop is CASVLTLRGQRQPQHF. The CDR3 DNA is TGTGCCAGCGTGCTGACGTTGAGGGGGCAGCGACAGCCCCAGCATTTT.

The V and J genes are TRBV10-1 and TRBJ2-5, with D possibly being TRBD2 (5 bases). CDR1 is WNHNN and CDR2 is SYGVQD in the germline V gene (reference sequence). This CDR3 spans 15 amino acids. Deletions cut 0 bases from V and 2 bases from J, with 10 bases between. The CDR3 here is CASSESGRRQETQYF. CDR3 DNA: TGCGCCAGCAGTGAGTCGGGGAGACGGCAAGAGACCCAGTACTTC.

About this clone: The sample contains more than one DNA sequence encoding this CDR3. The rearrangement links TRBV27 to TRBJ1-2; D may be TRBD1 (6 bases). Looked up from germline, CDR1 is MNHEY and CDR2 is SMNVEV (reference sequence). The CDR3 is 12 residues long. The V end was cut by 5 bases, the J end by 2 bases, with 6 bases between. The CDR3 sequence: CASSQGNYGYTF. The CDR3 DNA sequence: TGTGCCAGCAGTCAGGGGAACTATGGCTACACCTTC.